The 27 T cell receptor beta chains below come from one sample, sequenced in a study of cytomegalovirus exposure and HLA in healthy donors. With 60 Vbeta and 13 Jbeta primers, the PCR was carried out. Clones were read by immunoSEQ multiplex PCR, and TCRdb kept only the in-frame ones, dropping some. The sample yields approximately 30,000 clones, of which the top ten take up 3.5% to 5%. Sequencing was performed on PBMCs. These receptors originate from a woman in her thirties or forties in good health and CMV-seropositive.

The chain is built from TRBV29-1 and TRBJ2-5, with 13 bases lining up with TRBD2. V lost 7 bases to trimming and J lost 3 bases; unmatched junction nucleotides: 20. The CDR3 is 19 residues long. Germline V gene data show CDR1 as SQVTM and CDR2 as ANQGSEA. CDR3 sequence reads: CSADPTRTSGSLSEETQYF. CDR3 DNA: TGCAGCGCCGACCCCACTCGGACTAGCGGGAGTTTGAGCGAAGAGACCCAGTACTTC.

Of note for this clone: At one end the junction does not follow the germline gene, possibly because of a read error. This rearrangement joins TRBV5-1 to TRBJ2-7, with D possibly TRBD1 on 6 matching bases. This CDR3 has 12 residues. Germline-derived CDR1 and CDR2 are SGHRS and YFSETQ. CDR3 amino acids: CASSTGSSEQYF. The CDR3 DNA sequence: TGCGCCAGCAGCACAGGGTCCTCCGAGCAGTACTTC. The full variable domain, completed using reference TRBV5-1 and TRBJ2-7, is KAGVTQTPRYLIKTRGQQVTLSCSPISGHRSVSWYQQTPGQGLQFLFEYFSETQRNKGNFPGRFSGRQFSNSRSEMNVSTLELGDSALYLCASSTGSSEQYFGPGTRLTVT.

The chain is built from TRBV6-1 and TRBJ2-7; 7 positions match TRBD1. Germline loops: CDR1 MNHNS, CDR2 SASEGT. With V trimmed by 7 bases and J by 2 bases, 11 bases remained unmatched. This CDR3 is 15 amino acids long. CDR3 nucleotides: TGTGCCAGCATCCTGAAGGGGGCACCAGCCTACGAGCAGTACTTC. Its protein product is CASILKGAPAYEQYF.

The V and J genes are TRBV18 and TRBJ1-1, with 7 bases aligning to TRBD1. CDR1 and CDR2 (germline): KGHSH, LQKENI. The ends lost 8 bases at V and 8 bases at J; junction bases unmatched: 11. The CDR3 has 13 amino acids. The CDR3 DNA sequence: TGTGCCAGCGCAGCCGGGACAGAGGCCGAAGCTTTCTTT. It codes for CASAAGTEAEAFF.

The CDR3 DNA reads as TGTGCCTGGAGTGTCTTCCGCGGGACTAGCGGAAAGCCCGCCTACGAGCAGTACTTC. It translates to CAWSVFRGTSGKPAYEQYF. The chain links TRBV30 to TRBJ2-7, with TRBD2 identical over 11 bases. This CDR3 is built from 19 residues. The germline gives CDR1 GTSNPN, CDR2 SVGIG (reference sequence). The V segment lost 0 bases and the J segment 2 bases; nucleotides outside the gene matches: 15.

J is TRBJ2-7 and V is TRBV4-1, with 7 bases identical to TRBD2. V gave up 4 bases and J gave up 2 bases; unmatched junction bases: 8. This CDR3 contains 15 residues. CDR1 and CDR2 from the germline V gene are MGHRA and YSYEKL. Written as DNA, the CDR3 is TGCGCCAGCAGCCGCGGGCGGGAGTTCGCCTACGAGCAGTACTTC. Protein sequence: CASSRGREFAYEQYF.

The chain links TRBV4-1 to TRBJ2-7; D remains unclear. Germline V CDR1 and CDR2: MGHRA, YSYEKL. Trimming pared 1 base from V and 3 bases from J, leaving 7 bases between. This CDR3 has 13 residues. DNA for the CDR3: TGCGCCAGCAGCCAAGTTATACACTACGAGCAGTACTTC. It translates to CASSQVIHYEQYF.

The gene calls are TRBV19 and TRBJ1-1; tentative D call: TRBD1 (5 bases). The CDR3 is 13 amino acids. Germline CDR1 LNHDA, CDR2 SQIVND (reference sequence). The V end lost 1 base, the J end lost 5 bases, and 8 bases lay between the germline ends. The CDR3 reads CASSIGGGTEAFF. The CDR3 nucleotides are TGTGCCAGTAGTATAGGGGGGGGAACTGAAGCTTTCTTT.

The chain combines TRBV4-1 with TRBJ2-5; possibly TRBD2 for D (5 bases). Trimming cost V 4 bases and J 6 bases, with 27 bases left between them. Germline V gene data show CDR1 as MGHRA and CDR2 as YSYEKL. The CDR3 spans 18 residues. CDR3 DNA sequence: TGCGCCAGCAGCCCGGGCGAGAACCTCGGACCGGTCGGGAAGACCCAGTACTTC. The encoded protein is CASSPGENLGPVGKTQYF.

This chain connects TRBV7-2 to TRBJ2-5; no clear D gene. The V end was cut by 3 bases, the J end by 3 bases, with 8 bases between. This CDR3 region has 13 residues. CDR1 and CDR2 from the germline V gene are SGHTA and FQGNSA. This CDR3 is CASSLNREETQYF. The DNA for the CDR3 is TGTGCCAGCAGCTTGAATAGAGAAGAGACCCAGTACTTC.

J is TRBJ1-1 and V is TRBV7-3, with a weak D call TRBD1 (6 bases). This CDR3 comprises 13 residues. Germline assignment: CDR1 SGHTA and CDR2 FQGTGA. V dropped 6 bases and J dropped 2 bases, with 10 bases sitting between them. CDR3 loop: CASSRGGNTEAFF. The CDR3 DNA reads TGTGCCAGCAGTAGGGGGGGTAACACTGAAGCTTTCTTT.

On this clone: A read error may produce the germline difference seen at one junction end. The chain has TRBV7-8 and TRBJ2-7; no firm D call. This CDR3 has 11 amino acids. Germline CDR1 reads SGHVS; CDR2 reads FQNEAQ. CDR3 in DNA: TGTGCCAGCAGCTCGCAATTAGAGGTGAACTTC. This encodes CASSSQLEVNF.

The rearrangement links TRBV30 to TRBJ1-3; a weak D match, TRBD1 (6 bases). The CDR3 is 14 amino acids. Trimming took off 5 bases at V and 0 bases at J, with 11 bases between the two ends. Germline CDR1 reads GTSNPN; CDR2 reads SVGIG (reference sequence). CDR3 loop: CAWGEGVSGNTIYF. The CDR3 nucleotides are TGTGCCTGGGGGGAGGGGGTCTCTGGAAACACCATATATTTT.

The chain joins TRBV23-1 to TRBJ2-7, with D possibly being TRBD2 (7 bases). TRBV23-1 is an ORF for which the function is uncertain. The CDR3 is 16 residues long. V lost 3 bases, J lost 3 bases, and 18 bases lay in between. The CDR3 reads CASSQARERGGYEQYF. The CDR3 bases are TGCGCCAGCAGTCAGGCCCGGGAAAGGGGGGGCTACGAGCAGTACTTC.

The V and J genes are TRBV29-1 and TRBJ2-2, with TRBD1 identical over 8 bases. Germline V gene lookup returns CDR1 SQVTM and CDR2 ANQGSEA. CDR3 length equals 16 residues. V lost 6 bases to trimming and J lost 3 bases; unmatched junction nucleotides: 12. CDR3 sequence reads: CSVETLNRGDTGELFF. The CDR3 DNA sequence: TGCAGCGTCGAAACATTGAACAGGGGGGACACCGGGGAGCTGTTTTTT.

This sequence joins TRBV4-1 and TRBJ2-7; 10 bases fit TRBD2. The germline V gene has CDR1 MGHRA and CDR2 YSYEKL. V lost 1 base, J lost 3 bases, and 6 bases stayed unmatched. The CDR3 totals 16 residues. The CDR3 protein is CASSQGGLAPSYEQYF. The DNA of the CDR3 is TGCGCCAGCAGCCAAGGGGGACTAGCGCCTAGCTACGAGCAGTACTTC.

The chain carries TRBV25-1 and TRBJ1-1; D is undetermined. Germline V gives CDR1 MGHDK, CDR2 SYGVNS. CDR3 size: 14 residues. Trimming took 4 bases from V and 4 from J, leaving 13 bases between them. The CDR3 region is CASSAAGLLTEAFF. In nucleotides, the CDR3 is TGTGCCAGCAGTGCCGCGGGTCTTCTCACTGAAGCTTTCTTT.

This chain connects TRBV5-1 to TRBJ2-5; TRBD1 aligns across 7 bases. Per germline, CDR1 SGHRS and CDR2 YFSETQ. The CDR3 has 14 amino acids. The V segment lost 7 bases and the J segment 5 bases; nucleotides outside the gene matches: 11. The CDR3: CASDIRQGGETQYF. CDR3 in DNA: TGCGCCAGCGATATCAGACAGGGTGGGGAGACCCAGTACTTC.

CDR3 nucleotide sequence: TGTGCCAGCAGTCCCGGGACAGGGAGCCCAGATACGCAGTATTTT. This sequence encodes CASSPGTGSPDTQYF. The chain joins TRBV7-9 to TRBJ2-3; TRBD1 matches 9 bases. J was trimmed by 4 bases and V by 6 bases; bases with no gene match: 8. The germline CDR1 and CDR2 sequences are SEHNR and FQNEAQ (reference sequence). The CDR3 is made up of 15 amino acids.

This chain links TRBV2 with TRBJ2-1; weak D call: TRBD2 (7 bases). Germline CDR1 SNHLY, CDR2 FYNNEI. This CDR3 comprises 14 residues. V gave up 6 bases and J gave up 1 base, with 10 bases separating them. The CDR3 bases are TGTGCCAGCAGAAGCGGGACATCCTACAATGAGCAGTTCTTC. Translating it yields CASRSGTSYNEQFF.

The CDR3 DNA sequence: TGCGCCAGCAGGTTCGAAGGGGATCAGCCCCAGCATTTT. Translating gives CASRFEGDQPQHF. The V gene is TRBV5-1, the J gene TRBJ1-5, with D maybe TRBD1 (5 bases). Germline CDR1 is SGHRS and CDR2 is YFSETQ. There are 13 residues in the CDR3. The V and J ends lost 5 bases and 5 bases respectively, with 11 bases between them. The whole variable domain, remainder taken from reference TRBV5-1 and TRBJ1-5, is KAGVTQTPRYLIKTRGQQVTLSCSPISGHRSVSWYQQTPGQGLQFLFEYFSETQRNKGNFPGRFSGRQFSNSRSEMNVSTLELGDSALYLCASRFEGDQPQHFGDGTRLSIL.

Here the CDR3 reads CASRSGKLNTGELFF. The CDR3 bases are TGTGCCAGTAGGAGCGGGAAACTGAACACCGGGGAGCTGTTTTTT. The chain employs TRBV19 and TRBJ2-2, with 7 positions matching TRBD2. The V gene end was trimmed by 6 bases and the J gene end by 1 base; junction bases not matched to a gene: 5. The CDR3 has 15 amino acids. Germline V gives CDR1 LNHDA, CDR2 SQIVND (reference sequence).

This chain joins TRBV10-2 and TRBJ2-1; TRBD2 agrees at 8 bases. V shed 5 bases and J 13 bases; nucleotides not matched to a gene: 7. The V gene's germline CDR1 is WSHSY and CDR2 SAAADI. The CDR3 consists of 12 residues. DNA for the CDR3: TGCGCCAGCAGTCCTCTAGCGGGCCCACAGTTCTTC. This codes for CASSPLAGPQFF.

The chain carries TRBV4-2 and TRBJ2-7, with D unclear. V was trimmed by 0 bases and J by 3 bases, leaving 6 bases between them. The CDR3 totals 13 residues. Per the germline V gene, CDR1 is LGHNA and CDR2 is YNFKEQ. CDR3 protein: CASSQEFSYEQYF. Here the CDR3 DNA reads TGTGCCAGCAGCCAAGAATTCAGCTACGAGCAGTACTTC.

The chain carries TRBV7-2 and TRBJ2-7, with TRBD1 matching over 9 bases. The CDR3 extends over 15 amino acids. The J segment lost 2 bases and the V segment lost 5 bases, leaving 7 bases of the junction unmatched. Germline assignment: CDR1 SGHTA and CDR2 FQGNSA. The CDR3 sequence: CASSVTGTGTYEQYF. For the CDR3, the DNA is TGTGCCAGCAGCGTAACCGGGACAGGGACCTACGAGCAGTACTTC.

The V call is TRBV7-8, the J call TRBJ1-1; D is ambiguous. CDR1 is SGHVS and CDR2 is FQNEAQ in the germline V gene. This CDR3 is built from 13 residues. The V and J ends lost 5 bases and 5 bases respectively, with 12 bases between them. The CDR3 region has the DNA TGTGCCAGCAGCCTCGGATCCAGGACTGAAGCTTTCTTT. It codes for CASSLGSRTEAFF.

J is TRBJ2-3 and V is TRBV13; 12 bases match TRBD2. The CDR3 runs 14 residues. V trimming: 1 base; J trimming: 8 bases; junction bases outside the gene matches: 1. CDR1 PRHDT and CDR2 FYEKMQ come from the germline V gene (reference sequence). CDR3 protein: CASSLELAGGTQYF. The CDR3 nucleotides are TGTGCCAGCAGCTTAGAACTAGCGGGAGGTACGCAGTATTTT.